The clone carrying this T cell receptor (beta chain) was counted only a few times. Here immunoSEQ multiplex PCR was the method, and the copy in TCRdb shows in-frame clones only, minus some. Of 250,000 to 300,000 clones listed, roughly 85% were seen once; the top ten hold approximately 10%. CDR3 size: 16 residues. The germline V gene encodes CDR1 SNHLY and CDR2 FYNNEI. Trimming removed 7 bases at V and 2 bases at J, with 19 bases between. These data are taken from a study of blood T cell repertoires in COVID-19. The sequenced sample consisted of peripheral blood. V usage is TRBV2 and J usage is TRBJ2-3, with D possibly TRBD2 on 6 matching bases. The TCR comes from a woman in her 70s with acute or convalescent COVID-19. CDR3 region: CASTLDSGTFTDTQYF. The CDR3 DNA reads TGTGCCAGCACCCTCGACTCTGGGACTTTCACAGATACGCAGTATTTT.